This TCR beta chain was obtained from a study of T cell changes during pregnancy in multiple sclerosis. Generated by immunoSEQ multiplex PCR, the TCRdb table keeps only in-frame clones and is missing some. The profile shows roughly 55,000 clones, over 80% of them singletons. From germline, CDR1 is GTSNPN and CDR2 SVGIG (reference sequence). This CDR3 contains 12 residues. Trimming removed 3 bases from V and 9 bases from J, with 11 bases in between. The V call is TRBV30, the J call TRBJ2-2, with D hard to call. The starting material was CD4+ T cells from peripheral blood mononuclear cells, obtained after pregnancy. The sequence was obtained from a female donor in good health, enrolled as a control in a pregnancy study. CDR3 sequence: CAWSSTGRELFF. The CDR3 DNA sequence: TGTGCCTGGAGCTCAACCGGTAGGGAGCTGTTTTTT.